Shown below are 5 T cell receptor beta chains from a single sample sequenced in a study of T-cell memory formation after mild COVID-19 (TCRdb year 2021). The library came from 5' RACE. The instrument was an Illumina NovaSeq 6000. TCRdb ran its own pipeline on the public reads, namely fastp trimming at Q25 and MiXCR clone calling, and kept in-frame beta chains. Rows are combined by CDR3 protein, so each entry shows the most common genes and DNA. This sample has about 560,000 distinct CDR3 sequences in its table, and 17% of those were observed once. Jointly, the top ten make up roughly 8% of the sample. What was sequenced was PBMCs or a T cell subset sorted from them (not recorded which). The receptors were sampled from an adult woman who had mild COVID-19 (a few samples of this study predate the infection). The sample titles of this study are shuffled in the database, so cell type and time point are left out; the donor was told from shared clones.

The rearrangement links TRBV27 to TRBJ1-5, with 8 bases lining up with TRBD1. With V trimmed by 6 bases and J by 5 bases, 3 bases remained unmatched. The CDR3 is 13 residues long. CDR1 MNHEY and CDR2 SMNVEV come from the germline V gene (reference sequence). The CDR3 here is CASREQGDQPQHF. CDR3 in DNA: TGTGCCAGCAGAGAACAGGGGGATCAGCCCCAGCATTTT.

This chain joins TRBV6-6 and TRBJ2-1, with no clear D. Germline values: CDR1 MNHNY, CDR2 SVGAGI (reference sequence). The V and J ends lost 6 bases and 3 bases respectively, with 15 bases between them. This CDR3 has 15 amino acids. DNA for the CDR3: TGTGCCAGCAGGTCATCTGGGGAACTCTACAATGAGCAGTTCTTC. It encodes CASRSSGELYNEQFF.

CDR3 sequence: CASSQDDYQNHNEQFF. The CDR3 DNA reads as TGTGCCAGCAGCCAAGATGACTACCAAAATCACAATGAGCAGTTCTTC. This rearrangement joins TRBV3-1 to TRBJ2-1; perhaps TRBD2 as D (5 bases). The CDR3 consists of 16 residues. Deletions cut 0 bases from V and 5 bases from J, with 14 bases between. Germline CDR1 and CDR2: LGHDT and YNNKEL (reference sequence).

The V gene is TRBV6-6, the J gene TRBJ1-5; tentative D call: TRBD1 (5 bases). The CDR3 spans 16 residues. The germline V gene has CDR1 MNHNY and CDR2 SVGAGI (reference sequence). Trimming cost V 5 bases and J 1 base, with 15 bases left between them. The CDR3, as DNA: TGTGCCAGCAGTACCCTCGGGGGGGAGAGCAATCAGCCCCAGCATTTT. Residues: CASSTLGGESNQPQHF.

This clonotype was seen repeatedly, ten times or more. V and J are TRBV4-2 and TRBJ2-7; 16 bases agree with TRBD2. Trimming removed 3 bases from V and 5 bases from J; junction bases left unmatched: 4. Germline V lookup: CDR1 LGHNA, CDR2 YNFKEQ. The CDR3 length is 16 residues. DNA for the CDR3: TGTGCCAGCAGCCAGGGACTAGCGGGAGGGCCGGACGAGCAGTACTTC. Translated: CASSQGLAGGPDEQYF.